The entry below describes one T cell receptor beta chain. Its specificity is unknown. These data originate in a study of B cell selection in AIRE deficiency. Regarding the study as a whole: Shared Treg sequences had shorter CDR3s, biased toward rearrangements with few non-templated insertions. With only TCRbeta sequenced, over 30% of shared healthy Treg sequences overlapped Tconv. Of over 3,000 shared Treg TCRbeta sequences, roughly 34% were healthy-donor-only and 7% to 9.5% patient-only. Patient Tconv cells held about 31% of Treg sequences shared by healthy donors.

Sorted regulatory T cells were CD4-positive, CD25-high and CD127-low or negative. Germline CDR1 is SGHRS and CDR2 is YFSETQ. The CDR3 runs 15 residues. The germline V and J ends were trimmed by 3 bases and 5 bases, with 17 bases remaining between them. The data were produced by immunoSEQ multiplex PCR, yet TCRdb's version contains in-frame clones alone and is incomplete. This sample carries over 20,000 clones, around 92% of them seen once, and the ten largest clones take about 1%. This TCR was sampled from a human donor in good health. The specimen sequenced was CD4+CD25+ Tregs sorted from PBMCs. The V and J genes are TRBV5-1 and TRBJ2-5, with D perhaps TRBD1 or TRBD2 (6 bases each). The CDR3 here is CASSYSPQGGETQYF. For the CDR3, the DNA is TGCGCCAGCAGCTACTCTCCACAGGGAGGCGAGACCCAGTACTTC.